The clone carrying this T cell receptor beta chain came up once. Its target is unknown. Autoimmune disease history or systemic immunosuppression barred patients. The germline CDR1 and CDR2 sequences are SGDLS and YYNGEE. The CDR3 has 17 amino acids. Unmatched junction bases numbered 11, after V lost 0 bases and J lost 5 bases. The record originates from a study of OX40 agonist ivuxolimab in advanced cancers. Study as a whole: The study treated patients with ivuxolimab, an agonistic anti-OX40 (CD134) antibody. Findings of the study overall: There were also nonresponders showing low normalized T-cell clonal expansion. Clonal expansion from baseline to week 6 occurred in both CD4+ and CD8+ T cells.

This table comes from immunoSEQ multiplex PCR, and its TCRdb copy is limited to in-frame clones, with some not included. The table includes 15,000 to 25,000 clones, around 90% detected once. The origin of this receptor is an adult with an advanced solid tumor such as melanoma, head and neck, liver or kidney cancer. This sequence joins TRBV9 and TRBJ2-5; 9 bases align to TRBD2. Source: CD4+ or CD8+ T cells sorted from blood, taken in a trial of the OX40 agonist ivuxolimab. CDR3 residues: CASSVVAGAAGGETQYF. For the CDR3, the DNA is TGTGCCAGCAGCGTAGTTGCGGGAGCCGCGGGGGGGGAGACCCAGTACTTC.